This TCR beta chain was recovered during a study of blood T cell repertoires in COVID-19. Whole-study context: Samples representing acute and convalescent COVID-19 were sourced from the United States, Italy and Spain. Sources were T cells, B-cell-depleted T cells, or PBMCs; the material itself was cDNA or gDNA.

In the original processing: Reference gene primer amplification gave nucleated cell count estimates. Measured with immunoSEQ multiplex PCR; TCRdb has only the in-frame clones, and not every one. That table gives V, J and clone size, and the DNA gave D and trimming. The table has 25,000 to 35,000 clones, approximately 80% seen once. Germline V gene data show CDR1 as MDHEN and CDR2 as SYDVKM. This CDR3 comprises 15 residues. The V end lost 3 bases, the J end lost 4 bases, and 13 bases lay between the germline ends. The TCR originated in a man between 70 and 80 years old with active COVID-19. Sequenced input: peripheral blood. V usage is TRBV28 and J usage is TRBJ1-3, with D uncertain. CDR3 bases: TGTGCCAGCAGTTTCCGGGATGAAAGGGGAAACACCATATATTTT. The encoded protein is CASSFRDERGNTIYF.